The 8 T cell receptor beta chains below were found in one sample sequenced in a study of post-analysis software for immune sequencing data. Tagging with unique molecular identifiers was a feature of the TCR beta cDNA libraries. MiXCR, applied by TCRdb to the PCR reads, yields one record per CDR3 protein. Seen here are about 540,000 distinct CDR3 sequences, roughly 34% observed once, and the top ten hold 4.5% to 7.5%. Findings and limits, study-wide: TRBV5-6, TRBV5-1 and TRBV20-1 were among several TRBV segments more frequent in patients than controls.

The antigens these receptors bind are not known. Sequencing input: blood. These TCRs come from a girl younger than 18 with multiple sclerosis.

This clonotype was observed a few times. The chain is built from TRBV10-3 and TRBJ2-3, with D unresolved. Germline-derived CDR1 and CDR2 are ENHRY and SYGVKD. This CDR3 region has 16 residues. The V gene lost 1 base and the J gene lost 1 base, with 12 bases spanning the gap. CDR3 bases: TGTGCCATCAGTGAGTTTGAGGTCTCTCGCACAGATACGCAGTATTTT. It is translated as CAISEFEVSRTDTQYF.

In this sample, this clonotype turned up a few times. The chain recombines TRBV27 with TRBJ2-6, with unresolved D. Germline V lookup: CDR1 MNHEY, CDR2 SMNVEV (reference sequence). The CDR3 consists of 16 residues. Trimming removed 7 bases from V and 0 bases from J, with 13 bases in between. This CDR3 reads CASTSIRSSGANVLTF. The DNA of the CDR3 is TGTGCCAGCACCTCGATACGGAGCTCTGGGGCCAACGTCCTGACTTTC.

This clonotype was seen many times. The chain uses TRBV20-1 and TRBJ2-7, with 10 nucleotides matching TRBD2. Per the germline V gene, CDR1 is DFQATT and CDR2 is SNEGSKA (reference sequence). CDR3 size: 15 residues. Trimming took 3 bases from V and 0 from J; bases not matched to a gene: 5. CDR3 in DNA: TGCAGTGCTAGTAAAGCTAGCGGGGGCTCCTACGAGCAGTACTTC. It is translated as CSASKASGGSYEQYF.

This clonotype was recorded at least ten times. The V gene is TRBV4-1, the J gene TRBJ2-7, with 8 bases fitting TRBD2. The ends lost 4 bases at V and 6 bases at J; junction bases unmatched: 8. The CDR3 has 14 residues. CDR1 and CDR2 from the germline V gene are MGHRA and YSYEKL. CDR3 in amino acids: CASSLRGGPVEQYF. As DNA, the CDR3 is TGCGCCAGCAGCCTACGGGGGGGGCCGGTCGAGCAGTACTTC.

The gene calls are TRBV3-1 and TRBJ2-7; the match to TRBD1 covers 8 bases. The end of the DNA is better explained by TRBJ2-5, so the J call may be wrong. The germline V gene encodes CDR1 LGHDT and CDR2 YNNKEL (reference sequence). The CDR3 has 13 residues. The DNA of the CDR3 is TGTGCCAGCAACCAGGACAGGGAAGAGACCCAGTACTTC. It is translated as CASNQDREETQYF.

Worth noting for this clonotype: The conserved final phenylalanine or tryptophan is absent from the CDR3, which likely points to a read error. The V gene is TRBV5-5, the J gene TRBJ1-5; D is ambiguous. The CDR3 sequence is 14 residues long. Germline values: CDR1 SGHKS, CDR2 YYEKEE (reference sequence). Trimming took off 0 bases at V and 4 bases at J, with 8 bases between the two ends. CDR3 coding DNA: TGTGCCAGCAGCTTGGTAGCGGGAAATCAGCCCCAGCATTGT. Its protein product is CASSLVAGNQPQHC.

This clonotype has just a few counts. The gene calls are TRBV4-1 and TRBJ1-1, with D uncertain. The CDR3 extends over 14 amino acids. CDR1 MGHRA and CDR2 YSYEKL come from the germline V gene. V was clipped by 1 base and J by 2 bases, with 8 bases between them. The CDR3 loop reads CASSQVQRNTEAFF. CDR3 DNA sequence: TGCGCCAGCAGCCAAGTGCAGAGAAACACTGAAGCTTTCTTT.

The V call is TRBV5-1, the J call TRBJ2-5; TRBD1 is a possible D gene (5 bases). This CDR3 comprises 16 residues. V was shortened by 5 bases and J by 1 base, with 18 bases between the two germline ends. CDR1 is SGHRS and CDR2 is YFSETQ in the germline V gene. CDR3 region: CASSYRRLTAQETQYF. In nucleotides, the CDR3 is TGCGCCAGCAGTTATCGGCGGCTGACAGCCCAAGAGACCCAGTACTTC. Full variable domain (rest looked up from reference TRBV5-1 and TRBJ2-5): KAGVTQTPRYLIKTRGQQVTLSCSPISGHRSVSWYQQTPGQGLQFLFEYFSETQRNKGNFPGRFSGRQFSNSRSEMNVSTLELGDSALYLCASSYRRLTAQETQYFGPGTRLLVL.